Listed below are T cell receptor beta chains from one sample, sequenced in a study of cytomegalovirus exposure and HLA in healthy donors. The table came from immunoSEQ multiplex PCR; TCRdb's copy has only in-frame clones and leaves some out. The data hold roughly 150,000 clones, with roughly 65% observed a single time. The material sequenced was PBMCs. The receptors derive from a man between 60 and 70 years old in good health and CMV-seronegative. Both conserved end residues are part of each CDR3. Each record gives: J gene, V gene, clone size, CDR3 length, D gene, CDR3 protein, CDR3 DNA. A D gene is named only where the DNA matches it firmly. Some rows mark clone size as missing; the rest say once, few, many or name a class of expanded clone.

>TRBJ1-2|TRBV7-9|.|12|.
CASSFRGDGYTF
TGTGCCAGCAGTTTTAGGGGTGACGGCTACACCTTC
>TRBJ2-7|TRBV14|.|18|.
CASSLTSSGPTTFYEQYF
TGTGCCAGCAGCCTAACCAGTAGCGGCCCCACAACCTTCTACGAGCAGTACTTC
>TRBJ2-7|TRBV27|.|15|TRBD1
CASNHGGQEGYEQYF
TGTGCCAGCAACCATGGAGGACAGGAAGGATACGAGCAGTACTTC
>TRBJ2-1|TRBV7-3|.|15|.
CASSLGWGGEGEQFF
TGTGCCAGCAGCTTAGGTTGGGGGGGCGAGGGTGAGCAGTTCTTC
>TRBJ2-5|TRBV9|.|14|TRBD1
CASSRQGFQETQYF
TGTGCCAGCAGTCGACAGGGGTTCCAAGAGACCCAGTACTTC
>TRBJ2-1|TRBV19|.|14|TRBD2
CASSILAGFDEQFF
TGTGCCAGTAGTATACTAGCGGGATTCGATGAGCAGTTCTTC
>TRBJ2-5|TRBV27|.|15|TRBD2
CASSLGAGGGETQYF
TGTGCCAGCAGTTTAGGGGCGGGGGGGGGAGAGACCCAGTACTTC
>TRBJ2-1|TRBV29-1|.|13|.
CSVEAQGWNEQFF
TGCAGCGTTGAGGCGCAGGGTTGGAATGAGCAGTTCTTC
>TRBJ2-3|TRBV7-8|few|17|TRBD2
CASSLEATSGSTDTQYF
TGTGCCAGCAGCTTAGAGGCAACTAGCGGAAGCACAGATACGCAGTATTTT
>TRBJ1-1|TRBV7-2|few|13|.
CASSLRQFTEAFF
TGTGCCAGCAGCTTACGACAGTTCACTGAAGCTTTCTTT
>TRBJ2-5|TRBV19|.|13|.
CASSISGQETQYF
TGTGCCAGTAGTATCTCCGGGCAAGAGACCCAGTACTTC
>TRBJ1-5|TRBV9|.|15|.
CASSFSGGLDQPQHF
TGTGCCAGCAGCTTCAGTGGGGGCCTGGATCAGCCCCAGCATTTT
>TRBJ1-1|TRBV4-3|.|15|TRBD1
CASSQYRGGETEAFF
TGCGCCAGCAGCCAGTACAGGGGAGGTGAGACTGAAGCTTTCTTT
>TRBJ1-5|TRBV28|.|12|.
CASSPGGQPQHF
TGTGCCAGCAGCCCCGGGGGTCAGCCCCAGCATTTT
>TRBJ1-1|TRBV27|.|18|TRBD1
CASIRKTRDRGVGTEAFF
TGTGCCAGTATCCGAAAAACCCGGGACAGGGGGGTCGGCACTGAAGCTTTCTTT
>TRBJ1-3|TRBV7-9|.|13|.
CASREGSGNTIYF
TGTGCCAGCAGAGAGGGCTCTGGAAACACCATATATTTT
>TRBJ2-2|TRBV28|.|16|TRBD2
CASSLTSGSSNGELFF
TGTGCCAGCAGCTTGACTAGCGGGAGCTCGAACGGGGAGCTGTTTTTT
>TRBJ2-7|TRBV6-1|.|15|TRBD1
CASSAGTGFLYEQYF
TGTGCCAGCAGCGCCGGGACAGGGTTCCTCTACGAGCAGTACTTC
>TRBJ1-2|TRBV28|.|15|.
CASSLLWAGDYGYTF
TGTGCCAGCAGTTTATTATGGGCCGGGGACTATGGCTACACCTTC
>TRBJ1-6|TRBV19|.|15|.
CASMSGAAYNSPLHF
TGTGCCAGTATGTCAGGGGCCGCTTATAATTCACCCCTCCACTTT
>TRBJ1-4|TRBV7-8|.|14|.
CASSSEGPLEKLFF
TGTGCCAGCAGCTCGGAGGGGCCCCTTGAAAAACTGTTTTTT
>TRBJ2-1|TRBV18|.|15|TRBD1
CASSPQTGERNEQFF
TGTGCCAGCTCACCACAGACAGGGGAGAGGAATGAGCAGTTCTTC
>TRBJ1-2|TRBV18|.|12|.
CASTGRDYGYTF
TGTGCATCCACTGGGCGGGACTATGGCTACACCTTC
>TRBJ1-4|TRBV4-1|.|16|.
CASSQVKSWTNEKLFF
TGCGCCAGCAGCCAAGTAAAGAGTTGGACTAATGAAAAACTGTTTTTT
>TRBJ2-5|TRBV15|once|13|TRBD2
CATSPRLAETQYF
TGTGCCACCAGCCCGCGACTAGCGGAGACCCAGTACTTC
>TRBJ2-2|TRBV10-2|.|14|.
CASSGGRNTGELFF
TGCGCCAGCAGCGGGGGACGAAACACCGGGGAGCTGTTTTTT
>TRBJ2-3|TRBV5-1|.|17|TRBD2
CASSLTPSGGSTDTQYF
TGCGCCAGCAGCTTGACACCTAGCGGGGGAAGCACAGATACGCAGTATTTT
>TRBJ1-4|TRBV18|.|15|TRBD1
CASSPSGQGGEKLFF
TGTGCCAGCTCACCATCCGGACAGGGGGGTGAAAAACTGTTTTTT
>TRBJ1-1|TRBV30|.|13|TRBD1
CAWTRDRTFEAFF
TGTGCCTGGACCCGGGACAGGACTTTTGAAGCTTTCTTT
>TRBJ1-2|TRBV7-8|.|14|.
CASSLTEANYGYTF
TGTGCCAGCAGCTTAACCGAGGCAAACTATGGCTACACCTTC
>TRBJ1-1|TRBV5-1|.|14|TRBD1
CASSLLGTGGAAFF
TGCGCCAGCAGCTTGTTAGGGACAGGGGGCGCAGCTTTCTTT
>TRBJ2-3|TRBV6-5|.|16|.
CASSYSGSDVADTQYF
TGTGCCAGCAGTTACAGCGGGTCGGACGTCGCAGATACGCAGTATTTT
>TRBJ1-5|TRBV19|.|17|TRBD1
CASRIRQGAGGNQPQHF
TGTGCCAGTAGAATTCGGCAGGGGGCAGGGGGCAATCAGCCCCAGCATTTT
>TRBJ2-1|TRBV28|.|16|TRBD2
CASSSLTSGGYNEQFF
TGTGCCAGCAGTTCCCTGACTAGCGGGGGCTACAATGAGCAGTTCTTC
>TRBJ1-4|TRBV7-2|.|15|.
CASSRSGGSNEKLFF
TGTGCCAGCAGCCGTTCCGGGGGGTCTAATGAAAAACTGTTTTTT
>TRBJ1-6|TRBV14|.|13|.
CASSQDSNSPLHF
TGTGCCAGCAGCCAAGACAGTAATTCACCCCTCCACTTT
>TRBJ2-3|TRBV28|.|14|TRBD2
CASSVAGVMDTQYF
TGTGCCAGCAGTGTAGCGGGAGTGATGGATACGCAGTATTTT
>TRBJ2-7|TRBV27|.|14|.
CASSWSPQANEQYF
TGTGCCAGCAGTTGGTCCCCACAGGCTAACGAGCAGTACTTC
>TRBJ2-2|TRBV7-9|.|14|TRBD2
CASSSAGGGGELFF
TGTGCCAGCAGCTCCGCCGGGGGGGGCGGGGAGCTGTTTTTT
>TRBJ2-2|TRBV11-3|.|12|.
CASSLAGGELFF
TGTGCCAGCAGCTTAGCGGGGGGGGAGCTGTTTTTT
>TRBJ1-2|TRBV6-5|.|13|.
CASSTGLAYGYTF
TGTGCCAGCTCAACAGGGCTGGCGTATGGCTACACCTTC
>TRBJ2-7|TRBV18|.|17|TRBD2
CASSTQTSGGAIYEQYF
TGTGCCAGCTCAACACAAACTAGCGGGGGGGCCATTTACGAGCAGTACTTC
>TRBJ2-6|TRBV18|.|19|TRBD2
CASSRSRLADYSGANVLTF
TGTGCCAGCTCACGATCTCGACTAGCGGACTACTCTGGGGCCAACGTCCTGACTTTC
>TRBJ1-4|TRBV6-5|.|16|.
CASSYASGAGNEKLFF
TGTGCCAGCAGTTACGCTTCAGGGGCTGGTAATGAAAAACTGTTTTTT
>TRBJ2-2|TRBV27|.|12|.
CASSPNTGELFF
TGTGCCAGCAGTCCAAACACCGGGGAGCTGTTTTTT
>TRBJ2-7|TRBV29-1|few|11|.
CSVGGAYEQYF
TGCAGCGTTGGTGGGGCTTACGAGCAGTACTTC
>TRBJ1-2|TRBV6-1|few|11|.
CASRTVYGYTF
TGTGCCAGCAGAACAGTCTATGGCTACACCTTC
>TRBJ2-5|TRBV18|.|14|TRBD1
CASSPRDRGETQYF
TGTGCCAGCTCACCAAGGGACAGGGGGGAGACCCAGTACTTC
>TRBJ1-3|TRBV7-8|.|15|.
CASSLGGPSGNTIYF
TGTGCCAGCAGCTTAGGCGGGCCCTCTGGAAACACCATATATTTT
>TRBJ2-7|TRBV6-4|.|14|.
CASKEAASSYEQYF
TGTGCCAGCAAAGAAGCGGCAAGCTCCTACGAGCAGTACTTC
>TRBJ1-1|TRBV4-1|.|14|.
CASSRDRTNTEAFF
TGCGCCAGCAGCCGCGACAGGACCAACACTGAAGCTTTCTTT
>TRBJ2-7|TRBV21-1|.|14|.
CASSKARQAYEQYF
TGTGCCAGCAGCAAAGCGCGCCAGGCCTACGAGCAGTACTTC
>TRBJ1-2|TRBV28|.|15|.
CASSSPNGYEGGYTF
TGTGCCAGCAGTTCGCCCAATGGGTACGAGGGTGGCTACACCTTC